The 27 T cell receptor beta chains in this list originate from one sample, sequenced in a study of cytomegalovirus exposure and HLA in healthy donors. Researchers ran the PCR with 60 Vbeta and 13 Jbeta primers. Libraries were prepared by immunoSEQ multiplex PCR; TCRdb keeps only in-frame clonotypes and omits some of them. The sample yields under 200,000 clones, more than 80% seen once. Sequenced: PBMCs. The receptors stem from a woman aged 45-65 years in good health and CMV-seronegative.

The chain joins TRBV28 to TRBJ1-1; D gene uncertain. V was pared by 7 bases and J by 4 bases, with 13 bases between. Germline CDR1 and CDR2: MDHEN and SYDVKM. The CDR3 sequence is 13 residues long. The CDR3 reads CASIEGSVTEAFF. The CDR3 DNA is TGTGCCAGCATTGAGGGCTCCGTCACTGAAGCTTTCTTT. Full variable domain (remainder filled in from reference TRBV28 and TRBJ1-1): DVKVTQSSRYLVKRTGEKVFLECVQDMDHENMFWYRQDPGLGLRLIYFSYDVKMKEKGDIPEGYSVSREKKERFSLILESASTNQTSMYLCASIEGSVTEAFFGQGTRLTVV.

This chain joins TRBV6-6 and TRBJ2-7; a weak D match, TRBD1 (5 bases). The germline V gene has CDR1 MNHNY and CDR2 SVGAGI (reference sequence). V dropped 6 bases and J dropped 4 bases, with 10 bases sitting between them. The CDR3 is 12 amino acids. CDR3 coding DNA: TGTGCCAGCAGCTTCGACAGTTACGAGCAGTACTTC. It encodes CASSFDSYEQYF.

This chain uses TRBV27 with TRBJ2-2, with 7 bases identical to TRBD2. Germline V CDR1 and CDR2: MNHEY, SMNVEV (reference sequence). V gave up 6 bases and J gave up 0 bases; unmatched junction bases: 13. The CDR3 runs to 18 residues. DNA for the CDR3: TGTGCCAGCAGAGCATGGGAGGGTTCCCCTGCGAACACCGGGGAGCTGTTTTTT. It codes for CASRAWEGSPANTGELFF.

This chain joins TRBV30 and TRBJ2-1; 10 nucleotides match TRBD2. V dropped 1 base and J dropped 5; count of bases not matched to a gene: 20. CDR3 size: 20 residues. CDR1 GTSNPN and CDR2 SVGIG come from the germline V gene (reference sequence). CDR3 nucleotides: TGTGCCTGGAGTGATCCCCGGTCTAGCGGGAGTTTTGGTGGCCACAATGAGCAGTTCTTC. This codes for CAWSDPRSSGSFGGHNEQFF. Filled out from reference TRBV30 and TRBJ2-1, the complete variable domain reads SQTIHQWPATLVQPVGSPLSLECTVEGTSNPNLYWYRQAAGRGLQLLFYSVGIGQISSEVPQNLSASRPQDRQFILSSKKLLLSDSGFYLCAWSDPRSSGSFGGHNEQFFGPGTRLTVL.

The chain has TRBV4-3 and TRBJ2-1, with TRBD2 matching over 7 bases. Germline loops: CDR1 LGHNA, CDR2 YSLEER. After removal of 0 bases from V and 7 bases from J, the junction contained 9 bases not matched to a gene. The CDR3 is 16 amino acids. DNA for the CDR3: TGCGCCAGCAGCCAAGAGTGGGAGGGCCTTTTTAATGAGCAGTTCTTC. As protein: CASSQEWEGLFNEQFF.

The chain uses TRBV5-5 and TRBJ2-6; no clear D gene. V lost 4 bases and J lost 3, with 8 bases in between. The CDR3 extends over 14 amino acids. Germline V gene sequence: CDR1 SGHKS, CDR2 YYEKEE (reference sequence). CDR3 DNA sequence: TGTGCCAGCAGCCCATCATTTGGGGCCAACGTCCTGACTTTC. Its protein is CASSPSFGANVLTF.

This clone was seen once. The genes are TRBV9 and TRBJ2-1; 7 positions match TRBD2. CDR1 is SGDLS, CDR2 YYNGEE, per germline. CDR3 length equals 14 residues. With V trimmed by 4 bases and J by 7 bases, 8 bases remained unmatched. CDR3 sequence: CASSPWGGRNEQFF. The CDR3 DNA is TGTGCCAGCAGCCCATGGGGGGGACGGAATGAGCAGTTCTTC.

This chain joins TRBV19 and TRBJ1-1, with TRBD1 identical over 10 bases. V shed 4 bases, J shed 1 base, and the junction held 3 bases outside the gene matches. CDR3 size: 15 residues. In germline, CDR1 is LNHDA, CDR2 SQIVND (reference sequence). CDR3 region: CASSTWDRGNTEAFF. CDR3 DNA sequence: TGTGCCAGTAGTACCTGGGACAGGGGGAACACTGAAGCTTTCTTT.

The gene calls are TRBV4-2 and TRBJ1-2; D not resolved. CDR3 length: 14 amino acids. The germline gives CDR1 LGHNA, CDR2 YNFKEQ. Trimming cost V 6 bases and J 2 bases, with 13 bases left between them. CDR3 coding DNA: TGTGCCAGCAGTTCGCCGGAGGGAAACTATGGCTACACCTTC. Protein sequence: CASSSPEGNYGYTF.

The chain is built from TRBV19 and TRBJ1-3, with TRBD1 identical over 8 bases. This CDR3 is built from 20 residues. With 2 bases clipped from V and 0 bases from J, the junction kept 15 bases outside the gene matches. Germline loops: CDR1 LNHDA, CDR2 SQIVND (reference sequence). CDR3 in amino acids: CASSINIRPGQVSSGNTIYF. DNA of the CDR3: TGTGCCAGTAGTATAAACATACGTCCGGGACAGGTCTCCTCTGGAAACACCATATATTTT.

This chain joins TRBV18 and TRBJ2-7, with a weak D call TRBD1 (6 bases). The germline V gene encodes CDR1 KGHSH and CDR2 LQKENI. The CDR3 runs 13 residues. V was pared by 5 bases and J by 5 bases, with 13 bases between. The CDR3 loop reads CASSSTGFNEQYF. CDR3 nucleotides: TGTGCCAGCTCATCGACAGGTTTCAACGAGCAGTACTTC.

The chain links TRBV5-1 to TRBJ2-5; 8 bases match TRBD2. V lost 4 bases and J lost 4; bases outside the gene matches: 12. The CDR3 loop spans 16 amino acids. The V gene's germline CDR1 is SGHRS and CDR2 YFSETQ. CDR3 loop: CASSPLAGLQGETQYF. CDR3 sequence (DNA): TGCGCCAGCAGCCCTTTAGCGGGGCTGCAAGGAGAGACCCAGTACTTC.

This chain uses TRBV5-1 with TRBJ2-3, with 7 bases aligning to TRBD1. J lost 0 bases, V lost 4 bases, and 8 bases had no gene match. Germline-derived CDR1 and CDR2 are SGHRS and YFSETQ. This CDR3 contains 16 residues. The CDR3 loop reads CASSPWDRLSTDTQYF. The CDR3 DNA reads as TGCGCCAGCAGCCCTTGGGACAGACTAAGCACAGATACGCAGTATTTT.

The genes are TRBV6-6 and TRBJ2-1; 9 nucleotides align to TRBD2. Germline CDR1 MNHNY, CDR2 SVGAGI (reference sequence). V dropped 4 bases and J dropped 3; count of bases not matched to a gene: 4. This CDR3 contains 15 residues. CDR3 amino acids: CASSSLAGLYNEQFF. CDR3 nucleotide sequence: TGTGCCAGCAGTTCTCTAGCGGGACTCTACAATGAGCAGTTCTTC.

This chain links TRBV5-1 with TRBJ1-1; no definite D call. The CDR3 runs to 13 residues. V was clipped by 4 bases and J by 4 bases, with 11 bases between them. Germline-derived CDR1 and CDR2 are SGHRS and YFSETQ. CDR3 nucleotides: TGCGCCAGCAGCCTTGATACGGTCACTGAAGCTTTCTTT. It codes for CASSLDTVTEAFF.

Comment on this clone: Distinct nucleotide sequences in the sample also encode this CDR3. V and J are TRBV14 and TRBJ1-2, with D perhaps TRBD1 (5 bases). V lost 4 bases, J lost 3 bases, and 9 bases lay in between. CDR1 and CDR2 from the germline V gene are SGHDN and FVKESK. The CDR3 runs 13 residues. CDR3 sequence reads: CASSPQGYYGYTF. The CDR3 nucleotides are TGTGCCAGCAGCCCCCAGGGATACTATGGCTACACCTTC.

This clone was seen only once. The chain uses TRBV4-3 and TRBJ1-1; D may be TRBD1 (5 bases). Germline CDR1 is LGHNA and CDR2 is YSLEER. The ends were cut back, 0 bases at V and 1 base at J, with 9 bases in the middle. The CDR3 extends over 15 amino acids. The CDR3 nucleotides are TGCGCCAGCAGCCAAGATCAGGGCCCGAACACTGAAGCTTTCTTT. It codes for CASSQDQGPNTEAFF.

V and J are TRBV6-1 and TRBJ2-1; D remains ambiguous. Trimming took 10 bases from V and 1 from J, leaving 11 bases between them. Germline assignment: CDR1 MNHNS and CDR2 SASEGT. CDR3 length equals 13 residues. CDR3 amino acids: CATFLGSYNEQFF. The DNA of the CDR3 is TGTGCCACCTTCCTCGGGTCCTACAATGAGCAGTTCTTC.

Only a few counts were recorded for this clone. The chain recombines TRBV30 with TRBJ2-3; TRBD2 might be the D (6 bases). Germline assignment: CDR1 GTSNPN and CDR2 SVGIG (reference sequence). V was cut by 0 bases and J by 4 bases, with 11 bases left in between. The CDR3 spans 14 residues. DNA for the CDR3: TGTGCCTGGAGTGTGAGCGGGCGGGCAGATACGCAGTATTTT. As protein: CAWSVSGRADTQYF.

The chain links TRBV7-3 to TRBJ2-2; D call uncertain. Between the trimmed V and J ends, which lost 4 bases and 7 bases, there was a span of 13 bases. Per the germline V gene, CDR1 is SGHTA and CDR2 is FQGTGA. CDR3 length: 14 residues. The CDR3 is CASSSQLSGGELFF. CDR3 bases: TGTGCCAGCAGCTCCCAACTTTCGGGCGGGGAGCTGTTTTTT. Variable domain in full (rest from reference TRBV7-3 and TRBJ2-2): GAGVSQTPSNKVTEKGKYVELRCDPISGHTALYWYRQSLGQGPEFLIYFQGTGAADDSGLPNDRFFAVRPEGSVSTLKIQRTERGDSAVYLCASSSQLSGGELFFGEGSRLTVL.

V usage is TRBV6-5 and J usage is TRBJ2-7; D gene ambiguous. The CDR3 is 13 residues long. Germline V gene lookup returns CDR1 MNHEY and CDR2 SVGAGI. V was trimmed by 0 bases and J by 3 bases, leaving 6 bases between them. CDR3 region: CASSYSNNYEQYF. For the CDR3, the DNA is TGTGCCAGCAGTTACTCGAACAACTACGAGCAGTACTTC.

The V gene is TRBV19, the J gene TRBJ2-1, with D possibly being TRBD2 (6 bases). CDR1 and CDR2 from the germline V gene are LNHDA and SQIVND (reference sequence). The CDR3 has 11 amino acids. Trimming took off 4 bases at V and 12 bases at J, with 10 bases between the two ends. The DNA for the CDR3 is TGTGCCAGTAGTAGCGGGGTATTGCAGTTCTTC. Translation: CASSSGVLQFF. The whole variable domain, filled in from reference TRBV19 and TRBJ2-1, reads DGGITQSPKYLFRKEGQNVTLSCEQNLNHDAMYWYRQDPGQGLRLIYYSQIVNDFQKGDIAEGYSVSREKKESFPLTVTSAQKNPTAFYLCASSSGVLQFFGPGTRLTVL.

CDR3 sequence: CASSYGSSYNEQFF. The CDR3 nucleotides are TGTGCCAGCAGTTACGGTAGCTCCTACAATGAGCAGTTCTTC. The chain links TRBV6-5 to TRBJ2-1; D gene unclear. Per the germline V gene, CDR1 is MNHEY and CDR2 is SVGAGI. This CDR3 has 14 residues. The V gene lost 2 bases and the J gene lost 0 bases, with 5 bases spanning the gap.

The rearrangement uses TRBV2 and TRBJ2-7; perhaps TRBD1 as D (5 bases). In germline, CDR1 is SNHLY, CDR2 FYNNEI. This CDR3 contains 16 residues. The V end lost 7 bases, the J end lost 0 bases, and 19 bases lay between the germline ends. The CDR3 loop is CASTRSQGSLSYEQYF. The CDR3 DNA follows: TGTGCCAGCACTCGCTCCCAGGGCTCCCTCTCCTACGAGCAGTACTTC. The complete variable domain, with remaining parts taken from reference TRBV2 and TRBJ2-7, reads EPEVTQTPSHQVTQMGQEVILRCVPISNHLYFYWYRQILGQKVEFLVSFYNNEISEKSEIFDDQFSVERPDGSNFTLKIRSTKLEDSAMYFCASTRSQGSLSYEQYFGPGTRLTVT.

The genes are TRBV4-3 and TRBJ2-7; 16 nucleotides match TRBD2. V dropped 3 bases and J dropped 4; count of bases not matched to a gene: 3. Germline V gene lookup returns CDR1 LGHNA and CDR2 YSLEER. The CDR3 is 16 residues long. Here the CDR3 reads CASSQGLAGGPYEQYF. Here the CDR3 DNA reads TGCGCCAGCAGCCAGGGACTAGCGGGAGGGCCGTACGAGCAGTACTTC.

The genes are TRBV7-9 and TRBJ1-2, with D unclear. Germline V gene data show CDR1 as SEHNR and CDR2 as FQNEAQ (reference sequence). The CDR3 totals 12 residues. Trimming took 7 bases from V and 2 from J, leaving 8 bases between them. Here the CDR3 DNA reads TGTGCCAGCACTTCGGAGAACTATGGCTACACCTTC. Amino acids: CASTSENYGYTF.

This clone was observed a single time. The chain employs TRBV11-3 and TRBJ2-7; tentative D call: TRBD1 (6 bases). Germline V gene data show CDR1 as SGHNT and CDR2 as YENEEA. The CDR3 runs 13 residues. V was cut by 4 bases and J by 1 base, with 8 bases left in between. CDR3: CASSYQGSYEQYF. The CDR3 nucleotides read TGTGCCAGCAGCTACCAGGGGTCCTACGAGCAGTACTTC.